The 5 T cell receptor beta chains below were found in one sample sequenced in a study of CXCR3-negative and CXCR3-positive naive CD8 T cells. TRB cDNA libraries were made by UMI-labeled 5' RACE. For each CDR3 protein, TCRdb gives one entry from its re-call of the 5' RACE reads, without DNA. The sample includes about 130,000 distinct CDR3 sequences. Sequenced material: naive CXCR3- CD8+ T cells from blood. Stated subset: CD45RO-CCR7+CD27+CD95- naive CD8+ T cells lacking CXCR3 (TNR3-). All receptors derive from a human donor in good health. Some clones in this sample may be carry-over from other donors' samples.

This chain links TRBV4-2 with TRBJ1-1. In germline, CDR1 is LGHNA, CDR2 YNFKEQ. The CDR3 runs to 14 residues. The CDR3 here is CASSQDLENTEAFF.

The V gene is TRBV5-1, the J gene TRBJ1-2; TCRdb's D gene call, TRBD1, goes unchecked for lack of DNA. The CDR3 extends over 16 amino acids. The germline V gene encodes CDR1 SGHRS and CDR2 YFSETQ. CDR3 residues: CASSAYRTGTDYGYTF. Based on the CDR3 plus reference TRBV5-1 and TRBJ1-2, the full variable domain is KAGVTQTPRYLIKTRGQQVTLSCSPISGHRSVSWYQQTPGQGLQFLFEYFSETQRNKGNFPGRFSGRQFSNSRSEMNVSTLELGDSALYLCASSAYRTGTDYGYTFGSGTRLTVV.

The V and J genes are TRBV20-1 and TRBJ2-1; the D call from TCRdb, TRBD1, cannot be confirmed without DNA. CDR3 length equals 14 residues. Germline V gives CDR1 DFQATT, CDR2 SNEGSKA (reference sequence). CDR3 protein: CSARQPGAYNEQFF.

The CDR3 region is CASSRDRVSYEQYF. This sequence joins TRBV3-1 and TRBJ2-7; the TCRdb D gene call, TRBD1, has no DNA to confirm it. CDR1 and CDR2 (germline): LGHDT, YNNKEL (reference sequence). CDR3 length equals 14 residues.

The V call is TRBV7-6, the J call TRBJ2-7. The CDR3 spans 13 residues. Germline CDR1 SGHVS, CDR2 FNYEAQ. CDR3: CASSLTETYEQYF.